The 18 T cell receptor beta chains reported below all come from one sample, sequenced in a study of T cell responses to AZD1222 COVID-19 vaccine. Clones were sequenced by immunoSEQ multiplex PCR, and TCRdb holds only the in-frame ones, with some missing. The sample has roughly 40,000 clones, about 90% seen once. The specimen was peripheral blood, collected 28 days after the second dose of the MenACWY control vaccine. Every receptor here comes from an adult who received the MenACWY meningococcal vaccine as a control.

The chain recombines TRBV2 with TRBJ2-2; TRBD1 matches at 7 bases. The CDR3 is 13 amino acids. Per the germline V gene, CDR1 is SNHLY and CDR2 is FYNNEI. V shed 6 bases and J 7 bases; nucleotides not matched to a gene: 5. CDR3 bases: TGTGCCAGCAGGAGGGGGCTCAACGGGGAGCTGTTTTTT. This encodes CASRRGLNGELFF. The whole variable domain, filled in from reference TRBV2 and TRBJ2-2, reads EPEVTQTPSHQVTQMGQEVILRCVPISNHLYFYWYRQILGQKVEFLVSFYNNEISEKSEIFDDQFSVERPDGSNFTLKIRSTKLEDSAMYFCASRRGLNGELFFGEGSRLTVL.

This clone was observed a few times. This chain joins TRBV11-2 and TRBJ1-2; D gene unclear. The CDR3 totals 15 residues. CDR1 is SGHAT, CDR2 FQNNGV, per germline. The V gene lost 4 bases and the J gene lost 4 bases, with 16 bases spanning the gap. In nucleotides, the CDR3 is TGTGCCAGCAGCTCGCTTGAGGGTTGGGGCTATGGCTACACCTTC. It is translated as CASSSLEGWGYGYTF.

The chain joins TRBV19 to TRBJ1-1, with D tentatively TRBD1 (6 bases). This CDR3 contains 11 residues. The germline gives CDR1 LNHDA, CDR2 SQIVND (reference sequence). Deletions cut 7 bases from V and 11 bases from J, with 14 bases between. DNA for the CDR3: TGTGCCAGTAAGCTAACAGGGTCGGCTTTCTTT. Its translation is CASKLTGSAFF.

V usage is TRBV19 and J usage is TRBJ1-1; D may be TRBD1 (5 bases). There are 13 residues in the CDR3. Trimming stripped 4 bases from V and 3 bases from J, with 9 bases between. Germline loops: CDR1 LNHDA, CDR2 SQIVND (reference sequence). CDR3 sequence (DNA): TGTGCCAGTAGTAGGAGGGGTTACACTGAAGCTTTCTTT. Translation: CASSRRGYTEAFF.

The V gene is TRBV20-1, the J gene TRBJ2-1; TRBD2 matches 7 bases. The germline gives CDR1 DFQATT, CDR2 SNEGSKA (reference sequence). This CDR3 is 11 amino acids long. V was pared by 7 bases and J by 15 bases, with 12 bases of the junction left unmatched. In DNA form, the CDR3 reads TGCAGTGTCAGGGACTATCCGACCTGGTTCTTC. It translates to CSVRDYPTWFF.

The chain combines TRBV30 with TRBJ2-7; D is ambiguous. The germline V and J ends were trimmed by 0 bases and 6 bases, with 15 bases remaining between them. The CDR3 consists of 14 residues. In germline, CDR1 is GTSNPN, CDR2 SVGIG (reference sequence). CDR3 protein: CAWSVPHGSGEQYF. CDR3 in DNA: TGTGCCTGGAGTGTACCCCACGGGTCCGGCGAGCAGTACTTC. The variable domain in full, with the rest retrieved from reference TRBV30 and TRBJ2-7, is SQTIHQWPATLVQPVGSPLSLECTVEGTSNPNLYWYRQAAGRGLQLLFYSVGIGQISSEVPQNLSASRPQDRQFILSSKKLLLSDSGFYLCAWSVPHGSGEQYFGPGTRLTVT.

The chain links TRBV7-9 to TRBJ2-5; 7 bases fit TRBD2. CDR3 length equals 15 residues. V lost 7 bases, J lost 2 bases, and 10 bases stayed unmatched. Germline V gene data show CDR1 as SEHNR and CDR2 as FQNEAQ (reference sequence). CDR3 region: CASNRGAGDQETQYF. CDR3 coding DNA: TGTGCCAGCAACCGAGGGGCGGGAGATCAAGAGACCCAGTACTTC.

The V and J genes are TRBV6-5 and TRBJ2-5; D unresolved. This CDR3 is 12 amino acids long. Looked up from germline, CDR1 is MNHEY and CDR2 is SVGAGI. Trimming took off 2 bases at V and 5 bases at J, with 6 bases between the two ends. DNA for the CDR3: TGTGCCAGCAGTTACCTCCGGGAGACCCAGTACTTC. This sequence encodes CASSYLRETQYF.

This clone appeared once. The chain is built from TRBV7-9 and TRBJ2-2; tentative D call: TRBD2 (6 bases). CDR1 SEHNR and CDR2 FQNEAQ come from the germline V gene (reference sequence). CDR3 length equals 15 residues. V lost 7 bases and J 13 bases, leaving 25 bases between the germline ends. The CDR3 DNA follows: TGTGCCAGCATCCGTTTCAAGACTCCCTTGGAGGGGCTGTTTTTT. This translates into CASIRFKTPLEGLFF.

The chain recombines TRBV9 with TRBJ1-4; the match to TRBD1 covers 8 bases. Losses at the gene ends were 4 bases for V and 7 bases for J; bases not matched to a gene: 6. Germline V CDR1 and CDR2: SGDLS, YYNGEE. The CDR3 has 14 amino acids. The CDR3 loop reads CASSPRTGLEKLFF. CDR3 DNA sequence: TGTGCCAGCAGCCCCCGGACAGGGCTTGAAAAACTGTTTTTT.

This chain links TRBV10-1 with TRBJ2-7, with 12 bases lining up with TRBD1. V dropped 0 bases and J dropped 5; count of bases not matched to a gene: 5. CDR3 size: 16 residues. From germline, CDR1 is WNHNN and CDR2 SYGVQD (reference sequence). As DNA, the CDR3 is TGCGCCAGCAGTGAGTCTGGGGGGACAGGGGGCAACGAGCAGTACTTC. Translated, it gives CASSESGGTGGNEQYF.

The V and J genes are TRBV7-9 and TRBJ1-2; the D is unclear. V shed 3 bases and J shed 5 bases, with 10 bases lying between them. The germline V gene has CDR1 SEHNR and CDR2 FQNEAQ (reference sequence). The CDR3 runs to 13 residues. In nucleotides, the CDR3 is TGTGCCAGCAGCTTTGAGCGGGCTTATGGCTACACCTTC. Amino acids: CASSFERAYGYTF.

The chain links TRBV25-1 to TRBJ2-5; D gene unclear. The CDR3 loop spans 14 amino acids. Trimming cost V 1 base and J 1 base, with 7 bases left between them. Germline loops: CDR1 MGHDK, CDR2 SYGVNS. CDR3: CASSELGSQETQYF. CDR3 coding DNA: TGTGCCAGCAGTGAATTAGGCAGCCAAGAGACCCAGTACTTC.

V gene TRBV11-2 combines with J gene TRBJ2-5; a possible D gene is TRBD1 (5 bases). The CDR3 totals 16 residues. Per the germline V gene, CDR1 is SGHAT and CDR2 is FQNNGV. Trimming left V 6 bases short and J 4 bases short, with 21 bases between. CDR3 loop: CASSSPRGRIPETQYF. DNA for the CDR3: TGTGCCAGCAGTTCCCCAAGGGGTCGGATTCCAGAGACCCAGTACTTC.

The chain carries TRBV11-2 and TRBJ2-4; 9 bases agree with TRBD2. The CDR3 is 18 amino acids. Germline loops: CDR1 SGHAT, CDR2 FQNNGV. J lost 6 bases, V lost 4 bases, and 16 bases had no gene match. CDR3 in DNA: TGTGCCAGCAGCTCAGGTTTGCCTAGCGGGAATGCTAGAAACATTCAGTACTTC. It is translated as CASSSGLPSGNARNIQYF.

The chain carries TRBV6-5 and TRBJ2-1; D call uncertain. Germline CDR1 and CDR2: MNHEY and SVGAGI. V lost 2 bases and J 7 bases, leaving 12 bases between the germline ends. This CDR3 contains 14 residues. CDR3 in DNA: TGTGCCAGCAGTTACGGGCCAGGATTGAATGAGCAGTTCTTC. Amino acid sequence: CASSYGPGLNEQFF.

The chain uses TRBV28 and TRBJ2-3; TRBD2 might be the D (6 bases). CDR1 and CDR2 (germline): MDHEN, SYDVKM. The CDR3 covers 15 residues. Trimming took off 0 bases at V and 1 base at J, with 8 bases between the two ends. CDR3 DNA sequence: TGTGCCAGCAGTTTATGGACTAGTGGCACAGATACGCAGTATTTT. This sequence encodes CASSLWTSGTDTQYF.

This chain joins TRBV3-1 (or the pseudogene TRBV3-2) and TRBJ2-2, with D tentatively TRBD1 or TRBD2 (5 bases each). The CDR3 runs 15 residues. The ends were cut back, 1 base at V and 5 bases at J, with 11 bases in the middle. The V gene's germline CDR1 is LGHDT and CDR2 YNNKEL (reference sequence). CDR3 coding DNA: TGTGCCAGCAGCCAAGCCACGGGACCGACCGGGGAGCTGTTTTTT. The encoded protein is CASSQATGPTGELFF.